These T cell receptor beta chains were read from a single sample in a study of T cells in Graves' hyperthyroidism and ophthalmopathy. TCRdb re-called the multiplex PCR reads with MiXCR, one entry per CDR3 protein. The sample yields roughly 570,000 distinct CDR3 sequences, 35% to 55% seen once. Sequencing was done on a sample of peripheral blood or thyroid tissue (not recorded which). Receptors were obtained from an adult woman with Graves' disease, either hyperthyroidism or ophthalmopathy (not recorded which). Each CDR3 is given with its conserved first and last residue. The D gene is left open where the match is weak. Some rows have no size entry. The others give once, few or many, or a class for an expanded clone.

>TRBV7-9|TRBJ2-7|.|TRBD1
CASSAKGQGTYEQYF
TGTGCCAGCAGTGCAAAGGGACAGGGTACCTACGAGCAGTACTTC
>TRBV12-3/TRBV12-4|TRBJ1-2|.|TRBD1
CASSPRTGVGGYTF
TGTGCCAGCAGTCCGCGGACAGGGGTAGGCGGCTACACCTTC
>TRBV29-1|TRBJ1-1|.|.
CSVHTYTEAFF
TGCAGCGTCCACACTTACACTGAAGCTTTCTTT
>TRBV20-1|TRBJ2-5|.|TRBD1
CSAKGGLSNQPQYF
TGCAGTGCTAAAGGGGGCCTAAGCAATCAGCCCCAGTACTTC
>TRBV7-6|TRBJ2-5|.|.
CASSLEVGGTQYF
TGTGCCAGCAGCTTAGAGGTTGGGGGGACCCAGTACTTC
>TRBV10-3|TRBJ1-2|.|.
CAISGGGRTDYGYTF
TGTGCCATCAGTGGGGGGGGCAGAACAGACTATGGCTACACCTTC
>TRBV20-1|TRBJ2-5|many|.
CSASFGGMYQETQYF
TGCAGTGCTAGTTTCGGGGGAATGTACCAAGAGACCCAGTACTTC
>TRBV25-1|TRBJ2-7|many|TRBD1
CASSTTRTGSLKQYF
TGTGCCAGCAGCACCACCCGGACAGGCTCTCTTAAGCAGTACTTC
>TRBV10-3|TRBJ2-7|.|.
CAISPGDGYEQYF
TGTGCCATCAGCCCGGGGGATGGCTACGAGCAGTACTTC
>TRBV4-1|TRBJ1-6|many|.
CASSSGTSGSPLHF
TGCGCCAGCAGCTCCGGGACCAGCGGTTCACCCCTCCACTTT
>TRBV30|TRBJ1-5|.|TRBD1
CAWTAGGYQPQHF
TGTGCCTGGACCGCAGGGGGTTATCAGCCCCAGCATTTT
>TRBV5-4|TRBJ2-2|many|.
CASSRDDRELFF
TGTGCCAGCAGCCGGGACGATAGGGAGCTGTTTTTT
>TRBV25-1|TRBJ1-1|few|.
CASSAAGGPDTEAFF
TGTGCCAGCAGTGCCGCTGGGGGGCCAGACACTGAAGCTTTCTTT
>TRBV10-3|TRBJ2-6|many|.
CAISEIRQKLSGANVLTF
TGTGCCATCAGTGAAATTAGGCAGAAACTCTCTGGGGCCAACGTCCTGACTTTC
>TRBV12-3/TRBV12-4|TRBJ1-6|many|.
CASSSFTGGYSPLHF
TGTGCCAGCAGTTCCTTCACCGGCGGATATTCACCCCTCCACTTT
>TRBV10-3|TRBJ1-1|many|.
CAISESVPHPPEWSTEAFF
TGTGCCATCAGTGAGTCGGTCCCCCACCCACCAGAATGGAGCACTGAAGCTTTCTTT
>TRBV30|TRBJ2-7|.|.
CAWSVLSVEQYF
TGTGCCTGGAGTGTACTCTCGGTGGAGCAGTACTTC
>TRBV11-2|TRBJ2-7|few|.
CASSLEATGFSYEQYF
TGTGCCAGCAGCTTAGAGGCTACAGGATTTTCCTACGAGCAGTACTTC
>TRBV7-7|TRBJ2-6|.|.
CASSLTDGANVLTF
TGTGCCAGCAGCTTGACGGATGGGGCCAACGTCCTGACTTTC
>TRBV19|TRBJ1-2|.|.
CASRSGQLVRGYTF
TGTGCCAGTAGAAGCGGACAGTTGGTTCGCGGCTACACCTTC
>TRBV28|TRBJ2-7|.|.
CASSTPAPPGYEQYF
TGTGCCAGCAGTACCCCAGCCCCCCCAGGGTACGAGCAGTACTTC
>TRBV28|TRBJ1-2|once|.
CASSSRIAGAYTF
TGTGCCAGCAGTTCCCGAATAGCGGGAGCCTACACCTTC
>TRBV7-2|TRBJ1-2|.|.
CASSSGQGPGYGYTF
TGTGCCAGCAGCTCCGGTCAGGGCCCTGGGTATGGCTACACCTTC
>TRBV19|TRBJ1-1|many|.
CASDRRGDTEAFF
TGTGCCAGTGACCGAAGGGGAGACACTGAAGCTTTCTTT
>TRBV9|TRBJ1-2|few|.
CASTPWDTQSHGYTF
TGTGCCAGCACCCCGTGGGACACCCAAAGTCATGGCTACACCTTC
>TRBV4-1|TRBJ2-2|.|TRBD2
CASSRTSGRGNTGELFF
TGCGCCAGCAGCCGGACTAGCGGGAGGGGGAACACCGGGGAGCTGTTTTTT
>TRBV7-9|TRBJ1-6|.|TRBD1
CASSLAQGDSPLHF
TGTGCCAGCAGCTTAGCGCAGGGGGATTCACCCCTCCACTTT
>TRBV2|TRBJ2-2|.|.
CACSASGLVDTGELFF
.
>TRBV29-1|TRBJ2-6|.|.
CSVAYGTQNTGANVLTF
TGCAGCGTTGCGTACGGGACACAAAACACTGGGGCCAACGTCCTGACTTTC
>TRBV5-6|TRBJ2-7|.|TRBD1
CASSSAGQVAYEQYF
TGTGCCAGCAGCTCCGCCGGACAGGTCGCCTACGAGCAGTACTTC
>TRBV28|TRBJ1-2|.|.
CASSPPAQYGYTF
TGTGCCAGCAGCCCGCCAGCACAGTATGGCTACACCTTC
>TRBV4-1|TRBJ2-7|many|TRBD1
CASSLGQGDYEQYF
TGCGCCAGCAGCTTGGGACAGGGGGACTACGAGCAGTACTTC
>TRBV7-3|TRBJ1-2|.|.
CASSPERRRSGTTNYGYTF
TGTGCCAGCAGCCCGGAGCGGAGGCGCTCCGGGACAACTAACTATGGCTACACCTTC
>TRBV7-6|TRBJ1-6|many|.
CASSSADRSPLHF
TGTGCCAGCAGCTCCGCCGACAGGAGCCCCCTCCACTTT
>TRBV12-3/TRBV12-4|TRBJ1-2|.|.
CASSPRGGRTNYGYTF
TGTGCCAGCAGTCCGAGAGGGGGACGAACTAACTATGGCTACACCTTC
>TRBV7-9|TRBJ1-1|many|.
CASSPRLLLAFF
TGTGCCAGCAGCCCGCGACTCCTTTTGGCTTTCTTT
>TRBV5-1|TRBJ2-7|.|TRBD1
CASSERRTGGYEQYF
TGCGCCAGCAGCGAACGACGGACAGGGGGCTACGAGCAGTACTTC
>TRBV12-3/TRBV12-4|TRBJ1-5|.|TRBD1
CASSWPGQGFSNQPQHF
TGTGCCAGCAGTTGGCCGGGACAGGGATTTAGCAATCAGCCCCAGCATTTT
>TRBV20-1|TRBJ1-5|.|TRBD1
CSAAGTGVAQPQHF
TGCAGTGCTGCCGGGACAGGTGTAGCTCAGCCCCAGCATTTT
>TRBV20-1|TRBJ2-5|.|TRBD2
CSARVGRAQETQYF
TGCAGTGCTAGAGTAGGGAGGGCCCAGGAGACCCAGTACTTC
>TRBV2|TRBJ2-2|many|.
CASSEHTGELFF
TGTGCCAGCAGTGAACACACCGGGGAGCTGTTTTTT
>TRBV11-2|TRBJ2-5|many|.
CASSPHHLEEETQYF
TGTGCCAGCAGCCCACACCACCTCGAGGAAGAGACCCAGTACTTC
>TRBV25-1|TRBJ2-7|.|.
CASSGYRVEQYF
TGTGCCAGCAGTGGCTACAGGGTCGAGCAGTACTTC
>TRBV12-3/TRBV12-4|TRBJ1-5|.|.
CASGTGGQNQPQHF
TGTGCCAGCGGTACCGGGGGGCAGAATCAGCCCCAGCATTTT
>TRBV7-9|TRBJ1-2|many|.
CASSLDVFYYGYTF
TGTGCCAGCAGCTTAGACGTTTTTTACTATGGCTACACCTTC
>TRBV7-9|TRBJ1-2|many|TRBD1
CASTDPRQGNGYTF
TGTGCCAGCACCGATCCCAGACAGGGGAATGGCTACACCTTC
>TRBV20-1|TRBJ2-2|.|.
CSASTASTGELFF
TGCAGTGCTAGTACTGCTAGCACCGGGGAGCTGTTTTTT
>TRBV20-1|TRBJ2-5|many|.
CSAPRQSGPGETQYF
TGCAGTGCACCTCGCCAGTCTGGGCCTGGAGAGACCCAGTACTTC